This T cell receptor (beta chain) was identified during a study of T-cell memory formation after mild COVID-19. The overall study: There were largely donor-specific TCR clusters.

Researchers used 5'RACE with constant-segment primers to make TCR alpha and TCR beta cDNA libraries that carry sample barcodes and UMIs. TCRdb re-analysed the 5' RACE reads in MiXCR, keeping a single row per CDR3 protein. Found here are 250,000 to 400,000 distinct CDR3 sequences, roughly an eighth of them singletons; the top ten hold around a fifth. Overall study results and limits: Within pre-infection memory, some responding clones were found, suggesting cross-reactive memory joined. Shrinking CD4+ clones resided mostly in CM and EM, and CD8+ ones in EMRA.

CDR3 length: 16 amino acids. V lost 5 bases, J lost 6 bases, and 19 bases lay in between. The germline V gene has CDR1 MNHEY and CDR2 SMNVEV (reference sequence). Concerning this clonotype: Antigen specificity is unknown.

The V call is TRBV27, the J call TRBJ2-2; either TRBD1 or TRBD2 may fit D (6 bases each). The receptor's source is a man between 18 and 29 years old who had mild COVID-19 (a few samples of this study predate the infection). Cell type and time point are not known. The sample consisted of PBMCs or a T cell subset sorted from them (not recorded which). CDR3 amino acids: CASSPPEAGGAGELFF. The CDR3 DNA reads TGTGCCAGCAGTCCCCCCGAGGCCGGGGGCGCCGGGGAGCTGTTTTTT.